Following are 26 T cell receptor beta chains from one sample sequenced in a study of T cells after yellow fever vaccination. Each CDR3 protein is one row after TCRdb ran MiXCR on the 5' RACE reads. The data contain under 350,000 distinct CDR3 sequences, about 4% of them singletons. The sequencing used PBMCs, collected 5 days after the yellow fever booster vaccination. The receptors were gathered from a man aged 18 to 30 who received the YFV17D yellow fever vaccine.

The chain couples TRBV21-1 to TRBJ1-2. TRBV21-1 is a pseudogene. The CDR3 has 13 residues. Here the CDR3 DNA reads TGTGCCAGCAGCAAGAGGGACCTTTTCTTCTACACCTTC. It codes for CASSKRDLFFYTF.

This clonotype was counted ten times or more. The rearrangement joins TRBV10-3 to TRBJ1-6; D unclear. Trimming left V 4 bases short and J 0 bases short, with 13 bases between. Per the germline V gene, CDR1 is ENHRY and CDR2 is SYGVKD. The CDR3 length is 17 residues. This CDR3 is CAISGAEASSYNSPLHF. For the CDR3, the DNA is TGTGCCATCAGTGGGGCAGAGGCAAGCTCCTATAATTCACCCCTCCACTTT.

This clonotype turned up a few times. The chain has TRBV7-8 and TRBJ1-5; weak D call: TRBD1 (5 bases). CDR3 length equals 15 residues. V was clipped by 2 bases and J by 4 bases, with 12 bases between them. Per the germline V gene, CDR1 is SGHVS and CDR2 is FQNEAQ. The CDR3 here is CASSLQGNRNQPQHF. The DNA of the CDR3 is TGTGCCAGCAGCTTACAGGGCAACCGAAATCAGCCCCAGCATTTT.

Note on this clonotype: A read error may be the cause here, since a much bigger clone is one base away. The chain joins TRBV6-5 to TRBJ1-2, with D perhaps TRBD1 (6 bases). Germline CDR1 is MNHEY and CDR2 is SVGAGI. The CDR3 contains 12 residues. V shed 5 bases and J shed 4 bases, with 8 bases lying between them. Here the CDR3 reads CASSTDSYGYTF. The CDR3 DNA reads as TGTGCCAGCAGTACGGACAGCTATGGCTACACCTTC.

This clonotype was seen a handful of times. The chain combines TRBV20-1 with TRBJ2-5, with D uncertain. CDR1 DFQATT and CDR2 SNEGSKA come from the germline V gene (reference sequence). V was shortened by 3 bases and J by 4 bases, with 9 bases between the two germline ends. The CDR3 has 12 amino acids. CDR3 DNA sequence: TGCAGTGCTAGGGCTCCCCCAGAGACCCAGTACTTC. The encoded protein is CSARAPPETQYF.

In this sample, this clonotype turned up a few times. The V and J genes are TRBV6-2 or TRBV6-3 and TRBJ1-6, with D unclear. V was shortened by 5 bases and J by 8 bases, with 13 bases between the two germline ends. Per germline, CDR1 MNHEY and CDR2 SVGEGT. The length of the CDR3 is 14 residues. The CDR3 region has the DNA TGTGCCAGCAGTCAAGTTCCCAGTGATTCACCCCTCCACTTT. Protein: CASSQVPSDSPLHF.

This clonotype has at least ten counts. This chain links TRBV10-3 with TRBJ1-4; 8 bases align to TRBD1. V gave up 6 bases and J gave up 5 bases; unmatched junction bases: 5. Germline-derived CDR1 and CDR2 are ENHRY and SYGVKD. The length of the CDR3 is 14 residues. As DNA, the CDR3 is TGTGCCATCAGACCGGGACAGGACAATGAAAAACTGTTTTTT. Translating it yields CAIRPGQDNEKLFF.

The rearrangement links TRBV15 to TRBJ2-3, with 10 bases lining up with TRBD2. Germline CDR1 LNHNV, CDR2 YYDKDF (reference sequence). V lost 5 bases and J lost 2; bases outside the gene matches: 13. This CDR3 is 18 amino acids long. The CDR3 coding sequence is TGTGCCACCAGCGTCGGACTAGCGGTCACCGGTCCCACAGATACGCAGTATTTT. Translating it yields CATSVGLAVTGPTDTQYF.

This clonotype was found a few times. The junction departs from the called germline gene at one end, perhaps through a read error. The rearrangement joins TRBV19 to TRBJ2-7; 7 bases match TRBD2. The CDR3 extends over 15 amino acids. CDR1 and CDR2 from the germline V gene are LNHDA and SQIVND (reference sequence). CDR3 in amino acids: CASRIGAGSLYEQYF. DNA for the CDR3: TGTGCCAGTAGGATAGGAGCGGGATCCCTCTACGAGCAGTACTTC.

This clonotype was recorded a few times. V gene TRBV6-5 combines with J gene TRBJ1-2, with 8 nucleotides matching TRBD1. The junction had 8 bases not matched to a gene; V was cut back by 2 bases and J by 6 bases. This CDR3 is 15 amino acids long. Germline CDR1 MNHEY, CDR2 SVGAGI. Here the CDR3 reads CASSYRRTGSDGYTF. CDR3 nucleotides: TGTGCCAGCAGTTACCGACGGACAGGGTCTGATGGCTACACCTTC.

In its sample, this clonotype was seen many times. The gene calls are TRBV3-1 and TRBJ1-5; D might be TRBD1 (5 bases). Germline V CDR1 and CDR2: LGHDT, YNNKEL (reference sequence). This CDR3 is built from 13 residues. V dropped 3 bases and J dropped 6 bases, with 9 bases sitting between them. DNA for the CDR3: TGTGCCAGCAGCCAGGGGGGAATTCAGCCCCAGCATTTT. Its protein product is CASSQGGIQPQHF.

V and J are TRBV2 and TRBJ2-5; D unresolved. Deletions cut 7 bases from V and 5 bases from J, with 11 bases between. The CDR3 is 12 residues long. Germline values: CDR1 SNHLY, CDR2 FYNNEI. In nucleotides, the CDR3 is TGTGCCAGCATTGAGGCGCAGGAGACCCAGTACTTC. It translates to CASIEAQETQYF.

A few counts support this clonotype. V and J are TRBV20-1 and TRBJ1-5; possibly TRBD1 for D (5 bases). The V gene lost 1 base and the J gene lost 4 bases, with 11 bases spanning the gap. The germline V gene has CDR1 DFQATT and CDR2 SNEGSKA (reference sequence). The CDR3 extends over 14 amino acids. The CDR3 region is CSARAGSRNQPQHF. CDR3 DNA sequence: TGCAGTGCTAGAGCAGGGTCAAGGAATCAGCCCCAGCATTTT.

Points on this clonotype: Here the CDR3 omits its conserved ending phenylalanine or tryptophan, so a read error is the likely source. The rearrangement links TRBV9 to TRBJ1-1; no clear D. Germline V gene lookup returns CDR1 SGDLS and CDR2 YYNGEE. The length of the CDR3 is 13 residues. V was clipped by 6 bases and J by 3 bases, with 12 bases between them. Here the CDR3 DNA reads TGTGCCAGCACAGAAGGGCCGGACACTGAAGCTTTCCTT. Translated: CASTEGPDTEAFL.

The gene calls are TRBV20-1 and TRBJ2-6; D is ambiguous. There are 13 residues in the CDR3. V shed 4 bases and J shed 1 base, with 5 bases lying between them. Per germline, CDR1 DFQATT and CDR2 SNEGSKA (reference sequence). The CDR3 loop reads CSATQSGANVLTF. In nucleotides, the CDR3 is TGCAGTGCTACTCAATCTGGGGCCAACGTCCTGACTTTC.

This clonotype was found many times. The CDR3 here is CASSLRPYEQYF. The CDR3 DNA reads TGTGCCAGCAGCCTAAGACCCTACGAGCAGTACTTC. The rearrangement uses TRBV7-9 and TRBJ2-7; D unclear. CDR3 length equals 12 residues. Germline assignment: CDR1 SEHNR and CDR2 FQNEAQ (reference sequence). Trimming left V 5 bases short and J 2 bases short, with 7 bases between. The complete variable domain, with remaining parts taken from reference TRBV7-9 and TRBJ2-7, reads DTGVSQNPRHKITKRGQNVTFRCDPISEHNRLYWYRQTLGQGPEFLTYFQNEAQLEKSRLLSDRFSAERPKGSFSTLEIQRTEQGDSAMYLCASSLRPYEQYFGPGTRLTVT.

The CDR3 sequence is CASSQGVGQVNTEAFF. CDR3 sequence (DNA): TGTGCCAGCAGCCAAGGAGTTGGACAGGTGAACACTGAAGCTTTCTTT. The V call is TRBV4-2, the J call TRBJ1-1; 7 nucleotides match TRBD1. V gave up 1 base and J gave up 0 bases; unmatched junction bases: 5. Looked up from germline, CDR1 is LGHNA and CDR2 is YNFKEQ. The CDR3 covers 16 residues.

This clonotype has just a few counts. The chain couples TRBV5-1 to TRBJ1-4, with 9 bases matching TRBD1. Germline V gene sequence: CDR1 SGHRS, CDR2 YFSETQ. This CDR3 is built from 16 residues. J lost 5 bases, V lost 2 bases, and 7 bases had no gene match. The CDR3 protein is CASSFRGQGTNEKLFF. The CDR3 bases are TGCGCCAGCAGCTTCAGAGGACAGGGGACGAATGAAAAACTGTTTTTT.

The chain carries TRBV28 and TRBJ2-3; no definite D call. This CDR3 contains 15 residues. Germline CDR1 MDHEN, CDR2 SYDVKM. Trimming took 8 bases from V and 0 from J, leaving 15 bases between them. The CDR3 DNA is TGTGCCAGCGGATACTCACACAGTAGCACAGATACGCAGTATTTT. It specifies CASGYSHSSTDTQYF.

This rearrangement joins TRBV7-2 to TRBJ1-1; D might be TRBD1 (5 bases). CDR3 size: 15 residues. V gave up 2 bases and J gave up 1 base, with 11 bases separating them. From germline, CDR1 is SGHTA and CDR2 FQGNSA. In DNA, the CDR3 is TGTGCCAGCAGCTTATCGGCAGGGTGGAACACTGAAGCTTTCTTT. Translation: CASSLSAGWNTEAFF.

The CDR3 bases are TGTGCCAGCAGCCCGACCCCCTACGAGCAGTACGTC. This codes for CASSPTPYEQYV. The V and J genes are TRBV28 and TRBJ2-7, with D uncertain. Germline V gene lookup returns CDR1 MDHEN and CDR2 SYDVKM. Trimming took 6 bases from V and 2 from J, leaving 8 bases between them. The CDR3 extends over 12 amino acids.

The chain carries TRBV7-2 and TRBJ2-3; D gene uncertain. Germline V gene sequence: CDR1 SGHTA, CDR2 FQGNSA. The germline V and J ends were trimmed by 4 bases and 0 bases, with 11 bases remaining between them. The CDR3 covers 15 residues. The CDR3 DNA sequence: TGTGCCAGCAGCTCATCAGGACCTAGCACAGATACGCAGTATTTT. Translating it yields CASSSSGPSTDTQYF. The full variable domain, completed using reference TRBV7-2 and TRBJ2-3, is GAGVSQSPSNKVTEKGKDVELRCDPISGHTALYWYRQSLGQGLEFLIYFQGNSAPDKSGLPSDRFSAERTGGSVSTLTIQRTQQEDSAVYLCASSSSGPSTDTQYFGPGTRLTVL.

V is TRBV11-2 and J is TRBJ2-1, with 7 bases identical to TRBD2. V lost 3 bases, J lost 4 bases, and 15 bases stayed unmatched. The CDR3 runs to 18 residues. The germline V gene has CDR1 SGHAT and CDR2 FQNNGV. CDR3: CASSFGSYGGNLYNEQFF. CDR3 sequence (DNA): TGTGCCAGCAGCTTCGGCTCCTACGGGGGGAACTTATACAATGAGCAGTTCTTC.

The rearrangement uses TRBV3-2 and TRBJ2-1; the tabulated D call, TRBD1, remains unverified against the DNA. TRBV3-2 is described as a pseudogene. This CDR3 is 14 amino acids long. In DNA, the CDR3 is TGTGCCAGTTGGGTCGGGACAGGGGAGGAAGAGCAGTTCTTC. Protein: CASWVGTGEEEQFF.

This clonotype was recorded a few times. V and J are TRBV28 and TRBJ2-5; D possibly corresponds to TRBD2 (6 bases). CDR3 size: 14 residues. In germline, CDR1 is MDHEN, CDR2 SYDVKM. V shed 3 bases and J shed 5 bases, with 13 bases lying between them. The chain's CDR3 is CASSFGGVEETQYF. CDR3 coding DNA: TGTGCCAGCAGTTTTGGAGGGGTTGAGGAGACCCAGTACTTC.

This clonotype was seen a handful of times. The chain links TRBV29-1 to TRBJ2-4; 7 nucleotides align to TRBD1. V dropped 4 bases and J dropped 1; count of bases not matched to a gene: 10. CDR3 length: 16 amino acids. Germline CDR1 SQVTM, CDR2 ANQGSEA. This CDR3 is CSVGAGGVSAKNIQYF. The CDR3 bases are TGCAGCGTTGGGGCAGGGGGTGTATCCGCCAAAAACATTCAGTACTTC.